Below, one T cell receptor (beta chain) is given with its context. This sample was taken from a study of blood T cell repertoires in COVID-19. Study overall: Donors in the United States, Italy and Spain gave samples during acute or convalescent COVID-19. The cDNA or gDNA used as material had been derived from T cells, B-cell-depleted T cells, or PBMCs.

How the authors handled the data: Estimates of nucleated cell counts were drawn from the amplification of reference gene primers. Assay: immunoSEQ multiplex PCR; the TCRdb copy retains only in-frame clones and omits some. V and J calls and clone size come straight from that table; D and trimming were deduced from the DNA. Of some 100,000 clones listed, roughly 76% are singletons. V dropped 2 bases and J dropped 3; count of bases not matched to a gene: 2. Germline-derived CDR1 and CDR2 are KGHDR and SFDVKD. CDR3 length: 15 amino acids. This clonotype originated in a human donor in a cohort sampled during active COVID-19. The rearrangement joins TRBV24-1 to TRBJ2-1; 8 bases are a match to TRBD2. The sample was peripheral blood. For the CDR3, the DNA is TGTGCCACCAGTGATTACGGGAGGGGCTACAATGAGCAGTTCTTC. Residues: CATSDYGRGYNEQFF.